The next 22 T cell receptor beta chains were all read from a single sample in a study of T cells in Graves' hyperthyroidism and ophthalmopathy. The TCR beta CDR3 regions underwent amplification using RNA transcripts as the source. The HTBI set primed first-round TCR CDR3 RT-PCR. Using its own MiXCR run on the multiplex PCR reads, TCRdb lists one record per CDR3 protein. The sample contains fewer than 250,000 distinct CDR3 sequences, about a sixth of which appear only once. The sample consisted of blood. Source of these receptors: a woman aged 18-29 years with Graves' ophthalmopathy.

This chain connects TRBV15 to TRBJ2-1, with D perhaps matching TRBD1 (6 bases). The CDR3 spans 14 residues. The V and J ends lost 8 bases and 1 base respectively, with 12 bases between them. Germline V gene data show CDR1 as LNHNV and CDR2 as YYDKDF (reference sequence). As DNA, the CDR3 is TGTGCCACCGGAGCCAGGGGATCCTACAATGAGCAGTTCTTC. Translating it yields CATGARGSYNEQFF.

Many counts were recorded for this clonotype. This chain uses TRBV28 with TRBJ1-1; D gene ambiguous. Germline values: CDR1 MDHEN, CDR2 SYDVKM. The CDR3 sequence is 15 residues long. V dropped 7 bases and J dropped 1 base, with 16 bases sitting between them. CDR3 amino acids: CASTLHAQRNTEAFF. CDR3 bases: TGTGCCAGCACCCTCCACGCGCAGAGGAACACTGAAGCTTTCTTT.

This clonotype was recorded at least ten times. The genes are TRBV20-1 and TRBJ1-1; no clear D gene. The germline gives CDR1 DFQATT, CDR2 SNEGSKA (reference sequence). CDR3 length: 12 amino acids. V lost 3 bases and J lost 3, with 8 bases in between. DNA for the CDR3: TGCAGTGCTAGCAGGCGGGACACTGAAGCTTTCTTT. The encoded protein is CSASRRDTEAFF.

There are many counts of this clonotype. The chain joins TRBV12-3 or TRBV12-4 to TRBJ2-2, with 9 bases identical to TRBD2. J gave up 0 bases and V 5 bases, and 1 base lay outside the gene matches. The CDR3 length is 15 residues. CDR3 residues: CASSRLAANTGELFF. The CDR3 nucleotides are TGTGCCAGCAGTCGACTAGCGGCGAACACCGGGGAGCTGTTTTTT.

The rearrangement links TRBV19 to TRBJ2-7; 10 bases are shared with TRBD1. CDR1 LNHDA and CDR2 SQIVND come from the germline V gene (reference sequence). J lost 1 base, V lost 3 bases, and 3 bases had no gene match. The length of the CDR3 is 15 residues. The CDR3 nucleotides are TGTGCCAGTAGTATTCCGGGACAGGGGTCCTACGAGCAGTACTTC. It encodes CASSIPGQGSYEQYF.

The genes are TRBV2 and TRBJ2-7; 13 nucleotides align to TRBD2. After removal of 3 bases from V and 5 bases from J, the junction contained 1 base not matched to a gene. The CDR3 sequence is 14 residues long. CDR1 and CDR2 (germline): SNHLY, FYNNEI. This chain's CDR3 is CASSDTSGGDEQYF. For the CDR3, the DNA is TGTGCCAGCAGTGATACTAGCGGGGGGGACGAGCAGTACTTC.

There are many counts of this clonotype. The V call is TRBV6-2 or TRBV6-3, the J call TRBJ2-1; TRBD2 matches at 10 bases. CDR1 MNHEY and CDR2 SVGEGT come from the germline V gene. The CDR3 runs 16 residues. V lost 2 bases to trimming and J lost 1 base; unmatched junction nucleotides: 2. CDR3 DNA: TGTGCCAGCAGTTACCGGGGACTAGCGTCCTACAATGAGCAGTTCTTC. This translates into CASSYRGLASYNEQFF.

This clonotype was picked up many times. The genes are TRBV13 and TRBJ2-7, with a possible D match to TRBD2 (5 bases). The V gene lost 4 bases and the J gene lost 2 bases, with 12 bases spanning the gap. From germline, CDR1 is PRHDT and CDR2 FYEKMQ (reference sequence). The CDR3 sequence is 14 residues long. In nucleotides, the CDR3 is TGTGCCAGCAGCTCTAGGGCGGGTACCTACGAGCAGTACTTC. It encodes CASSSRAGTYEQYF.

This clonotype was seen many times. The chain joins TRBV28 to TRBJ1-2, with TRBD1 identical over 8 bases. V dropped 5 bases and J dropped 7; count of bases not matched to a gene: 9. Germline assignment: CDR1 MDHEN and CDR2 SYDVKM. CDR3 length: 14 residues. Here the CDR3 reads CASSIQGQGRGYTF. CDR3 nucleotides: TGTGCCAGCAGTATACAAGGACAGGGTCGTGGCTACACCTTC.

This clonotype was counted a few times. This may be a read error: a much more frequent sequence differs by one nucleotide. J is TRBJ2-1 and V is TRBV12-3 or TRBV12-4; TRBD1 is a possible D gene (5 bases). This CDR3 is 15 amino acids long. The DNA for the CDR3 is TGTGCCACCCCCCTTAGCAGGGAAACCCACAATGAGCCGTTCTTC. Amino acid sequence: CATPLSRETHNEPFF.

This clonotype has a handful of counts. The gene calls are TRBV10-3 and TRBJ2-7, with D possibly being TRBD2 (5 bases). Germline V gene lookup returns CDR1 ENHRY and CDR2 SYGVKD. The CDR3 runs to 14 residues. The V and J ends lost 3 bases and 2 bases respectively, with 11 bases between them. CDR3 in amino acids: CAISETSWPYEQYF. As DNA, the CDR3 is TGTGCCATCAGTGAAACTAGTTGGCCCTACGAGCAGTACTTC.

This clonotype has ten or more counts. The chain uses TRBV12-3 or TRBV12-4 and TRBJ1-5; D is uncertain. The CDR3 totals 16 residues. With 2 bases removed from V and 3 bases from J, the gap between germline ends came to 14 bases. The CDR3 region is CASSLKLGFNNQPQHF. The CDR3 DNA is TGTGCCAGCAGTTTAAAGCTTGGGTTCAACAATCAGCCCCAGCATTTT.

This clonotype has ten or more counts. The V and J genes are TRBV10-2 and TRBJ1-5; possibly TRBD1 for D (5 bases). CDR1 WSHSY and CDR2 SAAADI come from the germline V gene. Trimming took 2 bases from V and 4 from J, leaving 6 bases between them. The CDR3 sequence is 13 residues long. CDR3 nucleotide sequence: TGCGCCAGCAGTGAGGCAGGGAATCAGCCCCAGCATTTT. This sequence encodes CASSEAGNQPQHF.

To note about this clonotype: A read error is possible here, since a much larger clone lies one base away. The CDR3 loop reads CSVEGRGGSYTF. The CDR3 DNA follows: TGCAGCGTGGAGGGGAGGGGAGGTAGCTACACCTTC. The chain is built from TRBV29-1 and TRBJ1-2; D is possibly TRBD1 (5 bases). The germline V gene has CDR1 SQVTM and CDR2 ANQGSEA. CDR3 size: 12 residues. Between the trimmed V and J ends, which lost 6 bases and 9 bases, there was a span of 17 bases.

This clonotype was detected once. Germline and junction disagree at one end, which may indicate a read error. This chain uses TRBV11-2 with TRBJ2-5; 11 positions agree with TRBD1. CDR3 length equals 18 residues. Germline CDR1 is SGHAT and CDR2 is FQNNGV. The CDR3: CASSSIRGDRGCQETQYF. CDR3 bases: TGTGCCAGCAGCTCGATACGCGGGGACAGGGGGTGTCAAGAGACTCAGTACTTC.

Many counts were recorded for this clonotype. The chain has TRBV7-9 and TRBJ2-7, with 7 bases aligning to TRBD1. Trimming cost V 5 bases and J 0 bases; bases outside gene matches: 10. This CDR3 spans 16 amino acids. Germline loops: CDR1 SEHNR, CDR2 FQNEAQ (reference sequence). The CDR3 DNA sequence: TGTGCCAGCAGCAGAGAGCCAGGACAGGTCTCCTACGAGCAGTACTTC. Its translation: CASSREPGQVSYEQYF. Full variable domain (missing parts from reference TRBV7-9 and TRBJ2-7): DTGVSQNPRHKITKRGQNVTFRCDPISEHNRLYWYRQTLGQGPEFLTYFQNEAQLEKSRLLSDRFSAERPKGSFSTLEIQRTEQGDSAMYLCASSREPGQVSYEQYFGPGTRLTVT.

This clonotype was recorded a few times. V gene TRBV15 combines with J gene TRBJ2-1, with 12 bases that match TRBD2. With 0 bases clipped from V and 1 base from J, the junction kept 4 bases outside the gene matches. This CDR3 contains 18 residues. Germline V gives CDR1 LNHNV, CDR2 YYDKDF (reference sequence). CDR3 sequence reads: CATSRDVLAGGSYNEQFF. The CDR3 nucleotides read TGTGCCACCAGCAGAGATGTCCTAGCGGGGGGGTCCTACAATGAGCAGTTCTTC.

The V and J genes are TRBV28 and TRBJ2-2, with unresolved D. Germline V gene lookup returns CDR1 MDHEN and CDR2 SYDVKM. CDR3 length: 11 residues. Trimming cost V 8 bases and J 2 bases, with 3 bases left between them. This CDR3 reads CASGNTGELFF. The DNA of the CDR3 is TGTGCCAGCGGAAACACCGGGGAGCTGTTTTTT. The full variable domain, with the rest looked up from reference TRBV28 and TRBJ2-2, is DVKVTQSSRYLVKRTGEKVFLECVQDMDHENMFWYRQDPGLGLRLIYFSYDVKMKEKGDIPEGYSVSREKKERFSLILESASTNQTSMYLCASGNTGELFFGEGSRLTVL.

V and J are TRBV29-1 and TRBJ2-1; 15 nucleotides agree with TRBD2. This CDR3 region has 15 residues. Trimming removed 7 bases from V and 8 bases from J; junction bases left unmatched: 9. Germline CDR1 and CDR2: SQVTM and ANQGSEA. The CDR3 sequence is CSGTPGTSGRYEQFF. The CDR3 DNA reads as TGCAGCGGAACCCCCGGGACTAGCGGGAGGTATGAGCAGTTCTTC.

This chain uses TRBV15 with TRBJ2-5, with 7 bases matching TRBD2. CDR1 and CDR2 (germline): LNHNV, YYDKDF (reference sequence). V was clipped by 3 bases and J by 1 base; unmatched bases: 11. This CDR3 comprises 17 residues. CDR3 coding DNA: TGTGCCACCAGCAGGGAAGGGGCTAGCGGTGGCCAAGAGACCCAGTACTTC. This gives the protein CATSREGASGGQETQYF. The variable domain in full, with the rest retrieved from reference TRBV15 and TRBJ2-5, is DAMVIQNPRYQVTQFGKPVTLSCSQTLNHNVMYWYQQKSSQAPKLLFHYYDKDFNNEADTPDNFQSRRPNTSFCFLDIRSPGLGDTAMYLCATSREGASGGQETQYFGPGTRLLVL.

This clonotype appeared many times. The J gene is TRBJ2-3, the V gene TRBV12-3 or TRBV12-4; tentatively, D is TRBD1 or TRBD2 (5 bases each). The CDR3 sequence is 15 residues long. V was clipped by 3 bases and J by 2 bases, with 12 bases between them. The chain's CDR3 is CASSFSDRYTDTQYF. The CDR3 nucleotides are TGTGCCAGCAGTTTTAGCGACAGATACACAGATACGCAGTATTTT.

This clonotype was counted at least ten times. The CDR3 region has the DNA TGTGCCAGCAGCTTAGGCCCGGGACAGAACGAGACCCAGTACTTC. This encodes CASSLGPGQNETQYF. V is TRBV7-9 and J is TRBJ2-5, with 7 bases that match TRBD1. With 1 base clipped from V and 5 bases from J, the junction kept 7 bases outside the gene matches. Germline V gives CDR1 SEHNR, CDR2 FQNEAQ (reference sequence). This CDR3 comprises 15 residues.